One and the same sample provided the 9 T cell receptor beta chains below, sequenced in a study of T cell clonality in common variable immunodeficiency. Clones were read by immunoSEQ multiplex PCR, and TCRdb kept only the in-frame ones, dropping some. The sample includes approximately 60,000 clones, none of them occurring once. Material: peripheral blood mononuclear cells. The source is a person between 18 and 69 years old in good health.

This clone has ten or more counts. The read stops 3 residues short of the end of the CDR3; the missing end is completed from the germline J gene. This chain connects TRBV2 to TRBJ2-3; TRBD2 matches at 12 bases. CDR1 SNHLY and CDR2 FYNNEI come from the germline V gene. V lost 8 bases, J lost 6 bases, and 6 bases stayed unmatched. This CDR3 region has 14 residues. The CDR3 region is CASQLAGGWDTQYF. The covered CDR3 bases are TGTGCCAGCCAACTAGCGGGGGGATGGGATACG.

Turning to this clone: Read data end 3 residues before the CDR3 end; the end is taken from the germline J gene. V and J are TRBV7-6 and TRBJ1-2, with D hard to call. The CDR3 runs 13 residues. The V gene's germline CDR1 is SGHVS and CDR2 FNYEAQ. CDR3 bases read: TGTGCCAGCAGCTTAGCGCGCCGGGGTGAC. Amino acids: CASSLARRGD. The whole CDR3 protein is CASSLARRGDYTF. The full variable domain, with the rest looked up from reference TRBV7-6 and TRBJ1-2, is GAGVSQSPRYKVTKRGQDVALRCDPISGHVSLYWYRQALGQGPEFLTYFNYEAQQDKSGLPNDRFSAERPEGSISTLTIQRTEQRDSAMYRCASSLARRGDYTFGSGTRLTVV.

Only a few counts were recorded for this clone. The read stops 3 residues short of the end of the CDR3; the missing end is completed from the germline J gene. J is TRBJ1-1 and V is TRBV7-3, with D uncertain. The V end was cut by 5 bases, the J end by 1 base, with 8 bases between. The germline gives CDR1 SGHTA, CDR2 FQGTGA. This CDR3 spans 13 amino acids. The CDR3 DNA, read in part, is TGTGCCAGCAGCCTATATGGGAACACTGAA. Translation gives CASSLYGNTE. The full CDR3 is CASSLYGNTEAFF.

This clone was detected ten times or more. The DNA ends 3 residues before the CDR3 does, and the rest of the CDR3 is filled in from the germline J gene. This chain uses TRBV6-2 or TRBV6-3 with TRBJ1-2; 9 nucleotides align to TRBD1. The ends lost 4 bases at V and 7 bases at J; junction bases unmatched: 7. Germline V gene data show CDR1 as MNHEY and CDR2 as SVGEGT. The CDR3 covers 14 residues. Here the CDR3 reads CASSFIQGAGGYTF. The part of the CDR3 DNA that was read is TGTGCCAGCAGTTTCATACAGGGGGCTGGTGGC.

This clone showed up many times. With the read ending 3 residues before the CDR3 end, the germline J gene is used to fill in that end. The rearrangement links TRBV19 to TRBJ1-5; 11 bases are shared with TRBD1. V lost 6 bases and J lost 6; bases outside the gene matches: 4. In germline, CDR1 is LNHDA, CDR2 SQIVND (reference sequence). The length of the CDR3 is 14 residues. This chain's CDR3 is CASSGTGGLQPQHF. The CDR3 DNA, read in part, is TGTGCCAGTAGCGGGACAGGGGGTCTTCAGCCC.

This clone was seen repeatedly, ten times or more. The CDR3 end falls 3 residues outside the read, so it is completed with the germline J gene. The chain couples TRBV11-2 to TRBJ2-3; D unresolved. CDR3 length: 13 amino acids. Germline V gene data show CDR1 as SGHAT and CDR2 as FQNNGV. The sequenced CDR3 bases are TGTGCCAGCAGCCGTCCCCTAGAGAACGCG. It specifies CASSRPLENA. The complete CDR3 reads CASSRPLENAQYF.

Details on this clone: Coverage ceases 3 residues before the CDR3 finishes, and the germline J gene fills in the end. V gene TRBV7-2 combines with J gene TRBJ1-2, with a tentative D call TRBD1 (5 bases). The germline gives CDR1 SGHTA, CDR2 FQGNSA. The CDR3 is made up of 15 amino acids. The CDR3 DNA, read in part, is TGTGCCAGCAGCTTAGCGAGCGGGGCCTACAATGAC. Amino acid sequence: CASSLASGAYND. The whole CDR3 reads CASSLASGAYNDYTF.

This clone occurred many times. The read halts 3 residues ahead of the CDR3 end, with the missing end drawn from the germline J gene. The chain uses TRBV6-1 and TRBJ2-1, with a weak D call TRBD1 (6 bases). V was pared by 0 bases and J by 4 bases, with 10 bases between. CDR3 length: 15 amino acids. CDR1 and CDR2 from the germline V gene are MNHNS and SASEGT. The CDR3 protein is CASSEASGEYNEQFF. The CDR3 DNA, read in part, is TGTGCCAGCAGTGAAGCCTCAGGGGAATACAATGAG.

This clone was detected many times. The read terminates 3 residues ahead of where the CDR3 ends, so the germline J gene completes it. The chain is built from TRBV19 and TRBJ2-2; tentatively, D is TRBD1 (5 bases). This CDR3 has 17 residues. Germline CDR1 and CDR2: LNHDA and SQIVND (reference sequence). With 2 bases removed from V and 3 bases from J, the gap between germline ends came to 16 bases. This CDR3 is CASSIRPPAGYTGELFF. Partial CDR3 DNA: TGTGCCAGTAGTATACGGCCCCCGGCAGGGTACACCGGGGAG.